The following is a T cell receptor beta chain sequence with its context. The junction and the germline gene differ at one end; a read error may be behind it. The record originates from a study of CD8 T cells in Susac syndrome. CDR1 and CDR2 from the germline V gene are MGHRA and YSYEKL. The CDR3 extends over 16 amino acids. RNA totalling roughly 0.5 to 1 ug underwent reverse transcription with random hexamers. TCRdb re-analysed the immunoSEQ multiplex PCR reads in MiXCR, keeping a single row per CDR3 protein. The table records around 150,000 distinct CDR3 sequences, over 90% of them present only once.

This TCR derives from a human donor with Susac syndrome. J is TRBJ2-1 and V is TRBV4-1; possibly TRBD2 for D (6 bases). The sequenced material came from CD8+ T cells from PBMCs. CDR3 amino acids: CANSQAGVGIINEQFF. The CDR3 region has the DNA TGCGCCAACAGCCAAGCGGGTGTGGGAATTATCAATGAGCAGTTCTTC.